This passage covers 32 T cell receptor beta chains from one sample sequenced in a study of cytomegalovirus exposure and HLA in healthy donors. Clones were read by immunoSEQ multiplex PCR, and TCRdb kept only the in-frame ones, dropping some. The sample lists approximately 170,000 clones, around 85% seen once, with around 2.5% in the top ten. Sequencing input: PBMCs. These receptors all stem from a man younger than 45 in good health and CMV-seropositive.

The V call is TRBV11-3, the J call TRBJ2-3, with D possibly being TRBD2 (6 bases). The V gene's germline CDR1 is SGHNT and CDR2 YENEEA. Trimming took 5 bases from V and 6 from J, leaving 21 bases between them. The CDR3 is 16 amino acids. This CDR3 is CASSLTSGVGEDTQYF. The CDR3 DNA reads TGTGCCAGCAGCCTAACTTCGGGGGTGGGGGAGGATACGCAGTATTTT.

The V gene is TRBV7-9, the J gene TRBJ2-1; 7 bases align to TRBD1. The germline CDR1 and CDR2 sequences are SEHNR and FQNEAQ (reference sequence). The length of the CDR3 is 13 residues. The V and J ends lost 6 bases and 6 bases, in that order; junction bases with no gene match: 5. The DNA for the CDR3 is TGTGCCAGCAGGGAGACAGGGCCCAATGAGCAGTTCTTC. This encodes CASRETGPNEQFF.

The chain employs TRBV19 and TRBJ2-1; TRBD2 matches 7 bases. In germline, CDR1 is LNHDA, CDR2 SQIVND (reference sequence). The CDR3 extends over 13 amino acids. J gave up 2 bases and V 11 bases, and 6 bases lay outside the gene matches. CDR3 DNA sequence: TGTGCCGTAGGAGCGGGGACCTACAATGAGCAGTTCTTC. This translates into CAVGAGTYNEQFF.

Sample share makes this clone medium-sized. The rearrangement links TRBV19 to TRBJ2-7; tentative D call: TRBD2 (5 bases). The CDR3 has 15 residues. Per the germline V gene, CDR1 is LNHDA and CDR2 is SQIVND (reference sequence). V shed 3 bases and J shed 3 bases, with 15 bases lying between them. The CDR3 bases are TGTGCCAGTAGTATTTCTGGGTCCGAGGGCTACGAGCAGTACTTC. Protein: CASSISGSEGYEQYF.

The chain carries TRBV9 and TRBJ1-3, with unresolved D. The CDR3 is 15 residues long. Per the germline V gene, CDR1 is SGDLS and CDR2 is YYNGEE. V was clipped by 0 bases and J by 1 base, with 8 bases between them. The CDR3 coding sequence is TGTGCCAGCAGCGTAGGCGGAGGGTCTGGAAACACCATATATTTT. Amino acid sequence: CASSVGGGSGNTIYF.

The chain employs TRBV10-3 and TRBJ2-2, with TRBD1 as a possible D gene (7 bases). The V end lost 7 bases, the J end lost 7 bases, and 16 bases lay between the germline ends. Per germline, CDR1 ENHRY and CDR2 SYGVKD. This CDR3 contains 14 residues. CDR3 protein: CAITGQPGDGELFF. The CDR3 DNA reads TGTGCCATCACGGGACAGCCGGGGGACGGGGAGCTGTTTTTT.

The V and J genes are TRBV6-1 and TRBJ1-1; 10 bases agree with TRBD1. This CDR3 is built from 15 residues. The ends lost 4 bases at V and 2 bases at J; junction bases unmatched: 4. Germline-derived CDR1 and CDR2 are MNHNS and SASEGT. This CDR3 reads CASSAGTGANTEAFF. CDR3 DNA: TGTGCCAGCAGTGCGGGGACAGGGGCAAACACTGAAGCTTTCTTT.

J is TRBJ2-6 and V is TRBV19, with D uncertain. Germline assignment: CDR1 LNHDA and CDR2 SQIVND (reference sequence). V lost 5 bases, J lost 2 bases, and 4 bases lay in between. The CDR3 runs 13 residues. CDR3 region: CASSPAGANVLTF. The CDR3 bases are TGTGCCAGTAGTCCTGCTGGGGCCAACGTCCTGACTTTC.

The V call is TRBV28, the J call TRBJ2-5, with 9 positions matching TRBD2. Germline lookup yields CDR1 MDHEN and CDR2 SYDVKM. With V trimmed by 6 bases and J by 4 bases, 12 bases remained unmatched. This CDR3 has 16 residues. The CDR3 region has the DNA TGTGCCAGCAGCTCCCCCGGGCGGGGGGGAGGAGAGACCCAGTACTTC. It encodes CASSSPGRGGGETQYF.

V and J are TRBV7-3 and TRBJ2-3, with a tentative D call TRBD2 (5 bases). Germline V gene data show CDR1 as SGHTA and CDR2 as FQGTGA. Trimming stripped 1 base from V and 0 bases from J, with 17 bases between. CDR3 length: 18 amino acids. Written as DNA, the CDR3 is TGTGCCAGCAGCTTAAAGAGCGGCGCCGCTTATAGCACAGATACGCAGTATTTT. Its protein is CASSLKSGAAYSTDTQYF.

The J gene is TRBJ2-2, the V gene TRBV14; D is possibly TRBD2 (7 bases). The germline gives CDR1 SGHDN, CDR2 FVKESK. The CDR3 is 18 amino acids. Trimming pared 1 base from V and 6 bases from J, leaving 21 bases between. CDR3 loop: CASSQVIRGGAFPGELFF. CDR3 coding DNA: TGTGCCAGCAGCCAAGTCATTAGGGGGGGCGCGTTCCCCGGGGAGCTGTTTTTT.

This clone appeared a single time. The chain combines TRBV2 with TRBJ2-2; 16 bases map to TRBD2. Germline assignment: CDR1 SNHLY and CDR2 FYNNEI. This CDR3 contains 17 residues. The V gene end was trimmed by 7 bases and the J gene end by 7 bases; junction bases not matched to a gene: 9. CDR3 sequence reads: CASTLGLAGGQVGELFF. In DNA, the CDR3 is TGTGCCAGCACCTTGGGACTAGCGGGGGGGCAGGTCGGGGAGCTGTTTTTT.

The V call is TRBV2, the J call TRBJ1-1; perhaps TRBD1 as D (5 bases). This CDR3 contains 14 residues. The germline V and J ends were trimmed by 5 bases and 4 bases, with 14 bases remaining between them. Germline V CDR1 and CDR2: SNHLY, FYNNEI. The DNA of the CDR3 is TGTGCCAGCAGTCCAAACGGGGGTGGCACTGAAGCTTTCTTT. This codes for CASSPNGGGTEAFF.

V usage is TRBV6-5 and J usage is TRBJ1-1; possibly TRBD1 for D (5 bases). The V gene lost 1 base and the J gene lost 5 bases, with 8 bases spanning the gap. CDR3 length equals 13 residues. Looked up from germline, CDR1 is MNHEY and CDR2 is SVGAGI. CDR3: CASSYFQGTEAFF. The CDR3 nucleotides are TGTGCCAGCAGTTACTTTCAGGGAACTGAAGCTTTCTTT.

In this sample, this clone turned up a few times. This chain joins TRBV13 and TRBJ1-6, with D perhaps TRBD1 (5 bases). Germline assignment: CDR1 PRHDT and CDR2 FYEKMQ (reference sequence). The V end lost 2 bases, the J end lost 8 bases, and 13 bases lay between the germline ends. This CDR3 region has 15 residues. CDR3 nucleotide sequence: TGTGCCAGCAGCTTAAGTCAGGGAAGCTATTCACCCCTCCACTTT. As protein: CASSLSQGSYSPLHF.

This chain connects TRBV2 to TRBJ2-7, with D perhaps matching TRBD2 (6 bases). V dropped 6 bases and J dropped 3 bases, with 18 bases sitting between them. Germline-derived CDR1 and CDR2 are SNHLY and FYNNEI. CDR3 length: 15 amino acids. The CDR3 sequence is CASRNPRRGNYEQYF. The CDR3 DNA sequence: TGTGCCAGCAGAAACCCTAGGAGGGGAAACTACGAGCAGTACTTC.

This clone was seen once. The chain couples TRBV6-5 to TRBJ1-5; 8 bases match TRBD1. Trimming removed 2 bases from V and 15 bases from J; junction bases left unmatched: 15. CDR1 MNHEY and CDR2 SVGAGI come from the germline V gene. This CDR3 comprises 15 residues. CDR3 in DNA: TGTGCCAGCAGTTACCCGGACAGGGCGCGGGGGTGGTTGCATTTT. As protein: CASSYPDRARGWLHF.

The rearrangement uses TRBV11-2 and TRBJ2-7; tentative D call: TRBD1 (5 bases). This CDR3 region has 13 residues. V was pared by 2 bases and J by 5 bases, with 10 bases between. Per the germline V gene, CDR1 is SGHAT and CDR2 is FQNNGV. The CDR3 bases are TGTGCCAGCAGCTTAAAAGGGGCTCACGAGCAGTACTTC. This sequence encodes CASSLKGAHEQYF.

This clone has only one observation. The chain recombines TRBV18 with TRBJ2-2; weak D call: TRBD2 (6 bases). Germline CDR1 and CDR2: KGHSH and LQKENI. The CDR3 spans 15 residues. V was trimmed by 0 bases and J by 8 bases, leaving 13 bases between them. The CDR3 loop reads CASSPPGGSVGELFF. DNA of the CDR3: TGTGCCAGCTCACCACCCGGGGGTAGCGTTGGGGAGCTGTTTTTT.

The rearrangement uses TRBV30 and TRBJ2-4, with D possibly matching TRBD2 (5 bases). CDR1 GTSNPN and CDR2 SVGIG come from the germline V gene (reference sequence). The CDR3 has 13 residues. Trimming cost V 0 bases and J 10 bases, with 13 bases left between them. CDR3 bases: TGTGCCTGGAGTGTGGGAGTCACGAGTATTCAGTACTTC. Amino acids: CAWSVGVTSIQYF.

V usage is TRBV9 and J usage is TRBJ1-1, with TRBD1 matching 11 bases. CDR3 length equals 15 residues. Germline V lookup: CDR1 SGDLS, CDR2 YYNGEE. V gave up 3 bases and J gave up 5 bases; unmatched junction bases: 6. The CDR3 here is CASSARTGGYTEAFF. CDR3 bases: TGTGCCAGCAGCGCCAGGACAGGGGGCTATACTGAAGCTTTCTTT.

A few counts support this clone. Within the sample, other DNA sequences also encode this same CDR3. The V call is TRBV7-2, the J call TRBJ2-7; D is ambiguous. Trimming pared 6 bases from V and 0 bases from J, leaving 6 bases between. The CDR3 consists of 12 residues. Germline CDR1 and CDR2: SGHTA and FQGNSA. CDR3 in amino acids: CASSLSSYEQYF. The CDR3 DNA is TGTGCCAGCAGTTTGAGCTCCTACGAGCAGTACTTC.

This chain uses TRBV6-5 with TRBJ2-1, with D maybe TRBD1 (6 bases). Trimming left V 0 bases short and J 2 bases short, with 11 bases between. Germline CDR1 and CDR2: MNHEY and SVGAGI. The CDR3 consists of 16 residues. The CDR3 spells CASSYSARGAYNEQFF. CDR3 coding DNA: TGTGCCAGCAGTTACTCGGCCAGGGGAGCCTACAATGAGCAGTTCTTC.

The chain links TRBV28 to TRBJ1-4; perhaps TRBD1 as D (5 bases). Trimming cost V 4 bases and J 8 bases, with 14 bases left between them. Germline V gene sequence: CDR1 MDHEN, CDR2 SYDVKM. The CDR3 spans 14 residues. CDR3 loop: CASSWEGEREKLFF. The CDR3 coding sequence is TGTGCCAGCAGTTGGGAAGGGGAACGAGAAAAACTGTTTTTT.

The V call is TRBV10-3, the J call TRBJ1-1; D gene ambiguous. CDR3 length: 14 amino acids. Trimming took 0 bases from V and 1 from J, leaving 6 bases between them. CDR1 ENHRY and CDR2 SYGVKD come from the germline V gene. The CDR3 reads CAISESAGNTEAFF. The CDR3 DNA sequence: TGTGCCATCAGTGAGTCGGCGGGGAACACTGAAGCTTTCTTT.

V gene TRBV10-3 combines with J gene TRBJ2-7, with D perhaps matching TRBD1 (6 bases). Trimming removed 6 bases from V and 5 bases from J, with 8 bases in between. CDR3 length: 11 amino acids. CDR1 is ENHRY, CDR2 SYGVKD, per germline. CDR3 amino acids: CAIRTGNEQYF. CDR3 nucleotide sequence: TGTGCCATCAGAACAGGGAACGAGCAGTACTTC.

V usage is TRBV5-1 and J usage is TRBJ2-1; 13 bases are a match to TRBD2. Trimming took 4 bases from V and 3 from J; bases not matched to a gene: 10. The CDR3 totals 18 residues. The germline V gene has CDR1 SGHRS and CDR2 YFSETQ. CDR3 residues: CASSGGLAGITVYNEQFF. In DNA, the CDR3 is TGCGCCAGCAGCGGGGGACTAGCGGGGATTACCGTCTACAATGAGCAGTTCTTC.

The chain joins TRBV9 to TRBJ2-1; 7 bases are shared with TRBD2. V lost 6 bases and J lost 5; bases outside the gene matches: 8. Germline loops: CDR1 SGDLS, CDR2 YYNGEE. The CDR3 has 14 amino acids. The CDR3 DNA sequence: TGTGCCAGCAAACCCCCGGGGGGTCACAATGAGCAGTTCTTC. It yields the protein CASKPPGGHNEQFF.

The gene calls are TRBV5-4 and TRBJ2-2, with 15 bases fitting TRBD2. The J segment lost 2 bases and the V segment lost 0 bases, leaving 8 bases of the junction unmatched. Germline V lookup: CDR1 SGHNT, CDR2 YYREEE (reference sequence). The CDR3 is 20 residues long. In DNA, the CDR3 is TGTGCCAGCAGCTTGGAAGGTGGGACTAGCGGGGGGCACAACACCGGGGAGCTGTTTTTT. It encodes CASSLEGGTSGGHNTGELFF.

The chain joins TRBV10-3 to TRBJ2-2, with 10 bases identical to TRBD2. Per germline, CDR1 ENHRY and CDR2 SYGVKD. The CDR3 is 16 amino acids. V gave up 7 bases and J gave up 1 base; unmatched junction bases: 6. The CDR3 sequence: CAIKVGLALNTGELFF. The CDR3 coding sequence is TGTGCCATCAAGGTGGGACTAGCGTTGAACACCGGGGAGCTGTTTTTT.

About this clone: Germline and junction disagree at one end, which may indicate a read error. The chain uses TRBV18 and TRBJ2-5; D perhaps matches TRBD1 (6 bases). Germline CDR1 KGHSH, CDR2 LQKENI. The CDR3 has 14 residues. CDR3 protein: CASAPGATEETQYF. In DNA, the CDR3 is TGTGCCAGCGCACCAGGGGCGACAGAAGAGACCCAGTACTTC.

This CDR3 reads CASSFGQGYTIYF. The CDR3 nucleotides read TGTGCCAGCAGCTTTGGACAGGGTTACACCATATATTTT. V gene TRBV5-8 combines with J gene TRBJ1-3; 8 nucleotides agree with TRBD1. This CDR3 spans 13 amino acids. Germline V lookup: CDR1 SGHTS, CDR2 YDEGEE. V trimming: 2 bases; J trimming: 8 bases; junction bases outside the gene matches: 3.